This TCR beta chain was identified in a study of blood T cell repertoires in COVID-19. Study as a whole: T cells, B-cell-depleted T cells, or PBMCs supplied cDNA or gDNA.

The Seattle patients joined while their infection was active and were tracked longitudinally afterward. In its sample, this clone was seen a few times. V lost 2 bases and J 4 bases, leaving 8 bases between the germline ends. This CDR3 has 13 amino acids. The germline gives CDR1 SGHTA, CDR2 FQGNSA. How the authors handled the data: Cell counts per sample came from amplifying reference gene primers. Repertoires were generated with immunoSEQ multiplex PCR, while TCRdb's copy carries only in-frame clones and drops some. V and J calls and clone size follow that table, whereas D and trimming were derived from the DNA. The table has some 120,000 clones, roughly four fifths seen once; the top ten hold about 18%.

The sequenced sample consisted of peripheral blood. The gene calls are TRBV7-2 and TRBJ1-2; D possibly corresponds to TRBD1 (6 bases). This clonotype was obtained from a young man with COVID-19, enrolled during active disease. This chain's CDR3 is CASSLTGSYGYTF. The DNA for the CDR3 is TGTGCCAGCAGCTTAACAGGGTCCTATGGCTACACCTTC.